One sample yielded the 10 T cell receptor beta chains listed below, sequenced in a study of spatial heterogeneity in lung cancer. For these receptors, no antigen is known. Regarding time point: sample taken at primary tumor resection. From the 5' RACE reads, TCRdb called clonotypes with MiXCR, one entry per CDR3 protein. Among around 100,000 distinct CDR3 sequences, around 4.3% were seen once, and the ten largest hold about 20%. General observations from the study: Tracking of tumor mutation counts was seen in expanded intratumoral alpha and beta TCR counts.

The sequenced sample was lung tumor tissue, obtained at surgery. The receptors derive from a male donor with early-stage non-small cell lung cancer.

This clonotype was seen at least ten times. The gene calls are TRBV12-3 or TRBV12-4 and TRBJ2-1, with 8 bases lining up with TRBD2. CDR3 length: 14 amino acids. Trimming took 6 bases from V and 2 from J; bases not matched to a gene: 3. Here the CDR3 reads CASSPTSAYNEQFF. Here the CDR3 DNA reads TGTGCCAGCAGCCCGACTAGCGCCTACAATGAGCAGTTCTTC.

The rearrangement links TRBV19 to TRBJ1-5; no reliable D call. Trimming removed 6 bases from V and 8 bases from J, with 14 bases in between. The CDR3 is 13 amino acids. Germline V lookup: CDR1 LNHDA, CDR2 SQIVND (reference sequence). CDR3 nucleotides: TGTGCCAGTAGCACCACTAAGAGGGAGCCCCAGCATTTT. Translating gives CASSTTKREPQHF. The whole variable domain, remainder taken from reference TRBV19 and TRBJ1-5, is DGGITQSPKYLFRKEGQNVTLSCEQNLNHDAMYWYRQDPGQGLRLIYYSQIVNDFQKGDIAEGYSVSREKKESFPLTVTSAQKNPTAFYLCASSTTKREPQHFGDGTRLSIL.

This clonotype was observed many times. In DNA form, the CDR3 reads TGTGCCAGCAGTTTTTTCGGGAGGGCCACAGCGGATACGCAGTATTTT. This codes for CASSFFGRATADTQYF. The gene calls are TRBV27 and TRBJ2-3; 8 bases line up with TRBD2. The CDR3 length is 16 residues. Germline CDR1 MNHEY, CDR2 SMNVEV (reference sequence). The junction had 11 bases not matched to a gene; V was cut back by 3 bases and J by 6 bases.

This clonotype appeared many times. This chain connects TRBV24-1 to TRBJ2-3; D is uncertain. V shed 0 bases and J shed 5 bases, with 5 bases lying between them. CDR3 length equals 13 residues. The V gene's germline CDR1 is KGHDR and CDR2 SFDVKD. Here the CDR3 reads CATSDLQEDTQYF. The CDR3 bases are TGTGCCACCAGTGATTTGCAAGAAGATACGCAGTATTTT.

In the case of this clonotype: One base away lies a much larger clone, so this may be a sequencing read error. No conserved phenylalanine or tryptophan is present at the end of the CDR3, so a read error is the likely explanation. The rearrangement uses TRBV4-1 and TRBJ2-1; perhaps TRBD2 as D (5 bases). The length of the CDR3 is 14 residues. Germline loops: CDR1 MGHRA, CDR2 YSYEKL. V gave up 0 bases and J gave up 3 bases, with 6 bases separating them. The CDR3 loop reads CASSQEDFYNEQFS. CDR3 bases: TGCGCCAGCAGCCAAGAGGACTTCTACAATGAGCAGTTCTCC.

In this sample, this clonotype turned up many times. The chain links TRBV10-3 to TRBJ1-5; the D is unclear. The germline V and J ends were trimmed by 2 bases and 6 bases, with 8 bases remaining between them. Germline lookup yields CDR1 ENHRY and CDR2 SYGVKD. The CDR3 spans 13 residues. As DNA, the CDR3 is TGTGCCATCAGTGAGCAGAGCGCTCAGCCCCAGCATTTT. Encoded protein: CAISEQSAQPQHF.

Notes on this clonotype: Since a much larger clone is just one base distant, this may be a read error. The conserved final phenylalanine or tryptophan is absent from the CDR3, which likely points to a read error. V and J are TRBV28 and TRBJ1-6, with 7 bases identical to TRBD1. V trimming: 4 bases; J trimming: 8 bases; junction bases outside the gene matches: 8. Germline CDR1 reads MDHEN; CDR2 reads SYDVKM. There are 15 residues in the CDR3. The CDR3 DNA sequence: TGTGCCAGCAGTTCTCCTGGTCAGGGGGATTCACCCCTCCACTAT. Its translation is CASSSPGQGDSPLHY.

This clonotype was recorded a few times. The genes are TRBV29-1 and TRBJ2-5; D is ambiguous. This CDR3 comprises 14 residues. Trimming took 4 bases from V and 4 from J, leaving 16 bases between them. The germline V gene encodes CDR1 SQVTM and CDR2 ANQGSEA. DNA of the CDR3: TGCAGCGTTGGGGTCGCGGAGCCAGGAGAGACCCAGTACTTC. Translated: CSVGVAEPGETQYF.

In its sample, this clonotype was seen many times. The V gene is TRBV10-2, the J gene TRBJ1-1, with D tentatively TRBD1 (5 bases). V was shortened by 4 bases and J by 0 bases, with 18 bases between the two germline ends. Germline-derived CDR1 and CDR2 are WSHSY and SAAADI. The CDR3 has 17 amino acids. As DNA, the CDR3 is TGCGCCAGCAGTGCCTCGAGGGTTAACAGGATGAACACTGAAGCTTTCTTT. Its translation is CASSASRVNRMNTEAFF.

This clonotype was seen many times. The chain couples TRBV20-1 to TRBJ2-7; TRBD2 agrees at 11 bases. Germline loops: CDR1 DFQATT, CDR2 SNEGSKA (reference sequence). The CDR3 runs to 15 residues. V trimming: 3 bases; J trimming: 3 bases; junction bases outside the gene matches: 7. In nucleotides, the CDR3 is TGCAGTGCTAGGCCTGTGACTAGCGGGATCTACGAGCAGTACTTC. As protein: CSARPVTSGIYEQYF.